What follows describes a single T cell receptor beta chain. The assay was immunoSEQ multiplex PCR, and TCRdb's table has in-frame clones only and misses some. The table shows tens of thousands of clones, with about 90% occurring only once. The data were obtained in a study of siplizumab effects on memory and regulatory T cells. Germline CDR1 reads LNHDA; CDR2 reads SQIVND (reference sequence). The CDR3 covers 17 residues. V was pared by 6 bases and J by 3 bases, with 10 bases of the junction left unmatched. The sample consisted of CD8+ T cells sorted from blood. This sequence joins TRBV19 and TRBJ2-1; 11 bases fit TRBD2. The origin of this receptor is a human donor in good health. The DNA of the CDR3 is TGTGCCAGTAGCCATTGGATTACTAGCGGGGGCTACAATGAGCAGTTCTTC. It encodes CASSHWITSGGYNEQFF.